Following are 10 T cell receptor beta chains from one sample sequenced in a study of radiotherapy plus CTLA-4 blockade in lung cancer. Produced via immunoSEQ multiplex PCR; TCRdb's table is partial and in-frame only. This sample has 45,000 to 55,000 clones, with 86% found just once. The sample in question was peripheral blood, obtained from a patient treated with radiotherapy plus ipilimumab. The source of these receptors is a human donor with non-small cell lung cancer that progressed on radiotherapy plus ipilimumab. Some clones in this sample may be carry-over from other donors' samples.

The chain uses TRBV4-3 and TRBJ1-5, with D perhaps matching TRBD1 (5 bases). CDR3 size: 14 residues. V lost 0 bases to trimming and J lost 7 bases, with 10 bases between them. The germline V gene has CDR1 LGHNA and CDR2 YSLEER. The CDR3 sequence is CASSQEAREQPQHF. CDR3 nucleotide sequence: TGCGCCAGCAGCCAAGAGGCCAGGGAACAGCCCCAGCATTTT.

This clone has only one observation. The CDR3 region is CASSQGDYQYEQYF. CDR3 coding DNA: TGCGCCAGCAGCCAAGGGGACTATCAATACGAGCAGTACTTC. The V and J genes are TRBV4-1 and TRBJ2-7, with TRBD2 matching over 7 bases. There are 14 residues in the CDR3. V lost 1 base, J lost 4 bases, and 4 bases stayed unmatched. Germline V gene data show CDR1 as MGHRA and CDR2 as YSYEKL.

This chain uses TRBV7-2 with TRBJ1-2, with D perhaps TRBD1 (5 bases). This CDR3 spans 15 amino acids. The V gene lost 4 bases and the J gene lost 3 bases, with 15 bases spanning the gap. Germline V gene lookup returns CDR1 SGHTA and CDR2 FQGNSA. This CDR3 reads CASSSTGPRDYGYTF. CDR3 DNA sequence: TGTGCCAGCAGCTCTACAGGACCACGGGACTATGGCTACACCTTC.

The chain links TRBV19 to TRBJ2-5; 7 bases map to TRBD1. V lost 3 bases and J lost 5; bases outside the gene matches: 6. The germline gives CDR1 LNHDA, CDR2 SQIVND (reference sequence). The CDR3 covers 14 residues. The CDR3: CASSIQGVWETQYF. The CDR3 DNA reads TGTGCCAGTAGTATTCAGGGGGTGTGGGAGACCCAGTACTTC.

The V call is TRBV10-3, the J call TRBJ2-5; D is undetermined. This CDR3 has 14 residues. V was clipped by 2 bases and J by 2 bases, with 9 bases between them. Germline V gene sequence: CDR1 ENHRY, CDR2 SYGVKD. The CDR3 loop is CAISETIGQETQYF. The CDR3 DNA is TGTGCCATCAGTGAGACTATCGGGCAAGAGACCCAGTACTTC.

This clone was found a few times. The CDR3 sequence: CASSPASGGYNEQFF. DNA for the CDR3: TGTGCCAGCAGCCCAGCTAGCGGGGGTTACAATGAGCAGTTCTTC. This chain links TRBV7-9 with TRBJ2-1, with 10 bases matching TRBD2. Germline V lookup: CDR1 SEHNR, CDR2 FQNEAQ (reference sequence). V shed 5 bases and J 4 bases; nucleotides not matched to a gene: 5. This CDR3 is built from 15 residues.

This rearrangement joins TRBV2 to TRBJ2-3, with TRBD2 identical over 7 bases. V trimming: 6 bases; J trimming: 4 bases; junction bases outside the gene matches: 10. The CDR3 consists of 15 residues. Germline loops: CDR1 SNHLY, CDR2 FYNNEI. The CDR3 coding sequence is TGTGCCAGCAGGAGGTGGGGGGGGGAGGCAGATACGCAGTATTTT. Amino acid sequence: CASRRWGGEADTQYF.

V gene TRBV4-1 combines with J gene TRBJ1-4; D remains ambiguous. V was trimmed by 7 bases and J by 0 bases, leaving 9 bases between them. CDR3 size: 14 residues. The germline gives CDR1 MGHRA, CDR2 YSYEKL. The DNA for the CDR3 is TGCGCCAGCACGGGGATTGCAACTAATGAAAAACTGTTTTTT. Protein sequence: CASTGIATNEKLFF.

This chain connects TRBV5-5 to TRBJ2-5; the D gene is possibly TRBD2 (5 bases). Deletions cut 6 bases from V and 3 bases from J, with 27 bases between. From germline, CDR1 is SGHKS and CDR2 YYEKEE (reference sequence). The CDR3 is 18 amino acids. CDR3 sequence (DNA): TGTGCCAGCACCTCCTTCCTGAGGGTAGCTCGGGTTGAAGAGACCCAGTACTTC. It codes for CASTSFLRVARVEETQYF.

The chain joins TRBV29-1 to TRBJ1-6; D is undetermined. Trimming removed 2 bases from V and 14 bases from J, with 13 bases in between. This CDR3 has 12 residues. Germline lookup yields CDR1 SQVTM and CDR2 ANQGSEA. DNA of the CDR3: TGCAGCGTTGAAAAGTCCCCCGGTACCCTCCACTTT. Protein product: CSVEKSPGTLHF.